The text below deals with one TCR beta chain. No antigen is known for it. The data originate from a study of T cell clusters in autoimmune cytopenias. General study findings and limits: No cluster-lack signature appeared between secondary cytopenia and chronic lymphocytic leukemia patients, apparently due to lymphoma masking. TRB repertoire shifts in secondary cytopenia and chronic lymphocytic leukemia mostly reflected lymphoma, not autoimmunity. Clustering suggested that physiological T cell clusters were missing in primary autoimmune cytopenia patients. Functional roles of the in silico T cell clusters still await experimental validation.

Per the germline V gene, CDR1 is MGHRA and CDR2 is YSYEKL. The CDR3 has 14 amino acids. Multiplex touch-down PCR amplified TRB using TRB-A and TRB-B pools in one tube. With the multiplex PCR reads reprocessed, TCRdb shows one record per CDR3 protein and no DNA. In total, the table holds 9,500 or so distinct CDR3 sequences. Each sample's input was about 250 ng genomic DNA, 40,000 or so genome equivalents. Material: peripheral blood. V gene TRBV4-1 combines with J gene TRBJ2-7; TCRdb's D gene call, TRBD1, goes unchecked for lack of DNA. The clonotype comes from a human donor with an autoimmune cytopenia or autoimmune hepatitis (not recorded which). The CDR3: CASSQAGPTYEQYF.